A single sample is the source of the 13 T cell receptor beta chains below, sequenced in a study of shared clonotypes between healthy human individuals (dated by TCRdb to 2020 to 2021). Library generation was performed with the immunoSEQ multiplex PCR assay. TCRdb's version of the immuneACCESS table is confined to in-frame rearrangements and falls short of the full clone set. An unresolved V gene accounts for under half of the shortfall where checked; the remainder is of unknown origin. The sample table records over a million clones; around 78% of these occur just once. The top ten clonotypes cover 0.6% to 0.7% of the sample. The specimen was memory CD4+ T cells from PBMCs. The cell subset or site label of this sample denotes: CD45RA-negative fraction. The receptors come from a man aged 18 to 29 in good health. Some clones in this sample may be carry-over from other donors' samples.

Comment on this clone: This likely stems from a read error, as it lies one base from a far larger clone. This rearrangement joins TRBV6-6 to TRBJ1-5; TRBD1 might be the D (5 bases). V lost 5 bases, J lost 1 base, and 6 bases lay in between. The CDR3 is 13 residues long. Germline loops: CDR1 MNHNY, CDR2 SVGAGI (reference sequence). The CDR3 DNA sequence: TGTGCCAGCAGTCGGGACAGCAATCAGCCCCAGCATTTT. This gives the protein CASSRDSNQPQHF.

The chain joins TRBV18 to TRBJ2-7, with 7 bases identical to TRBD1. Per the germline V gene, CDR1 is KGHSH and CDR2 is LQKENI. The CDR3 covers 15 residues. Losses at the gene ends were 6 bases for V and 0 bases for J; bases not matched to a gene: 8. As DNA, the CDR3 is TGTGCCAGCTCCCTCGGACAGGACCTCTCCTACGAGCAGTACTTC. The encoded protein is CASSLGQDLSYEQYF.

This chain uses TRBV28 with TRBJ2-7; D may be TRBD2 (7 bases). The CDR3 runs 17 residues. V was trimmed by 8 bases and J by 2 bases, leaving 25 bases between them. The V gene's germline CDR1 is MDHEN and CDR2 SYDVKM. CDR3 coding DNA: TGTGCCAGCGCAGCGAGAGGGGGGGGAGGGCCCCCCTACGAGCAGTACTTC. Translation: CASAARGGGGPPYEQYF.

Concerning this clone: A far larger clone is a single base away, which makes a read error likely. The chain links TRBV11-2 to TRBJ2-2; maybe TRBD1 (6 bases). Germline V gene data show CDR1 as SGHAT and CDR2 as FQNNGV. The ends were cut back, 5 bases at V and 6 bases at J, with 22 bases in the middle. The CDR3 loop spans 17 amino acids. In DNA, the CDR3 is TGTGCCAGCAGCCGTATACAGGGCTCACGTAAGGCCGGGGAGCTGTTTTTT. Amino acid sequence: CASSRIQGSRKAGELFF.

V usage is TRBV7-3 and J usage is TRBJ2-2; a possible D gene is TRBD2 (6 bases). Trimming took 4 bases from V and 1 from J, leaving 13 bases between them. The CDR3 consists of 16 residues. Germline V lookup: CDR1 SGHTA, CDR2 FQGTGA. As DNA, the CDR3 is TGTGCCAGCAGCTCCGGACGGCGGGGGAACACCGGGGAGCTGTTTTTT. The encoded protein is CASSSGRRGNTGELFF.

V gene TRBV18 combines with J gene TRBJ2-7; unclear D gene. Trimming shortened V by 5 bases and J by 6 bases, and 11 bases separated the two germline ends. Germline V lookup: CDR1 KGHSH, CDR2 LQKENI. The CDR3 is 12 residues long. CDR3 nucleotides: TGTGCCAGCTCAGCTCTCCTACGCGAGCAGTACTTC. It codes for CASSALLREQYF. The full variable domain, its missing parts supplied by reference TRBV18 and TRBJ2-7, is NAGVMQNPRHLVRRRGQEARLRCSPMKGHSHVYWYRQLPEEGLKFMVYLQKENIIDESGMPKERFSAEFPKEGPSILRIQQVVRGDSAAYFCASSALLREQYFGPGTRLTVT.

V usage is TRBV7-3 and J usage is TRBJ1-1, with D perhaps matching TRBD1 (6 bases). The CDR3 loop spans 14 amino acids. Per germline, CDR1 SGHTA and CDR2 FQGTGA. The V gene lost 5 bases and the J gene lost 1 base, with 11 bases spanning the gap. In nucleotides, the CDR3 is TGTGCCAGCAGCCCGCAGGGACAGAACACTGAAGCTTTCTTT. Protein sequence: CASSPQGQNTEAFF.

This chain links TRBV29-1 with TRBJ2-7, with 8 nucleotides matching TRBD1. J gave up 2 bases and V 4 bases, and 1 base lay outside the gene matches. The CDR3 runs 12 residues. Germline V gene data show CDR1 as SQVTM and CDR2 as ANQGSEA. CDR3 region: CSVVGQAYEQYF. The CDR3, as DNA: TGCAGCGTTGTGGGACAGGCCTACGAGCAGTACTTC.

This clone has only a few counts. The CDR3: CASSSLQGTLETQYF. CDR3 nucleotide sequence: TGTGCCAGCAGCTCGCTTCAGGGAACTCTAGAGACCCAGTACTTC. This rearrangement joins TRBV7-9 to TRBJ2-5, with D possibly matching TRBD1 (5 bases). V dropped 4 bases and J dropped 4 bases, with 16 bases sitting between them. The CDR3 has 15 amino acids. In germline, CDR1 is SEHNR, CDR2 FQNEAQ (reference sequence).

V is TRBV5-1 and J is TRBJ2-3; maybe TRBD2 (5 bases). Per germline, CDR1 SGHRS and CDR2 YFSETQ. Trimming stripped 2 bases from V and 2 bases from J, with 12 bases between. The CDR3 consists of 15 residues. Here the CDR3 reads CASSFEEALTDTQYF. The CDR3 nucleotides are TGCGCCAGCAGCTTCGAGGAGGCCCTCACAGATACGCAGTATTTT.

The V and J genes are TRBV28 and TRBJ1-1; tentative D call: TRBD1 (5 bases). This CDR3 contains 15 residues. From germline, CDR1 is MDHEN and CDR2 SYDVKM. The ends were cut back, 1 base at V and 9 bases at J, with 18 bases in the middle. Written as DNA, the CDR3 is TGTGCCAGCAGTTTATTTTCTGGGACGGGGTTTCAAGCTTTCTTT. It encodes CASSLFSGTGFQAFF.

CDR3 coding DNA: TGTGCCAGTAGTGGGGACCCCACAGATACGCAGTATTTT. Translating gives CASSGDPTDTQYF. V is TRBV19 and J is TRBJ2-3; D could derive from TRBD1 or TRBD2 (5 bases each). The CDR3 has 13 amino acids. Germline values: CDR1 LNHDA, CDR2 SQIVND (reference sequence). V was trimmed by 5 bases and J by 2 bases, leaving 8 bases between them.

The V call is TRBV7-3, the J call TRBJ2-5, with 9 nucleotides matching TRBD2. The CDR3 runs to 16 residues. Germline lookup yields CDR1 SGHTA and CDR2 FQGTGA. Trimming cost V 1 base and J 5 bases; bases outside gene matches: 8. This CDR3 reads CASSLRASGMLETQYF. For the CDR3, the DNA is TGTGCCAGCAGCTTAAGGGCTAGCGGGATGTTGGAGACCCAGTACTTC.